This passage covers 20 T cell receptor beta chains from one sample sequenced in a study of blood T cell repertoires in COVID-19. TCRdb's copy holds only in-frame clones and misses some; the assay was immunoSEQ multiplex PCR. The sample shows around 290,000 clones, about 88% of them seen only once. The material sequenced was PBMCs or T cells enriched from blood (not recorded which). The source is a woman aged 55-69 years in a cohort exposed to, infected with or recovered from COVID-19 (not recorded which).

The chain has TRBV24-1 and TRBJ2-7, with TRBD1 matching over 7 bases. CDR1 is KGHDR, CDR2 SFDVKD, per germline. This CDR3 comprises 14 residues. Trimming cost V 4 bases and J 1 base; bases outside gene matches: 3. Here the CDR3 DNA reads TGTGCCACCAGTGAGACAGGGCGGTCCTACGAGCAGTACTTC. It translates to CATSETGRSYEQYF.

This clone was seen a few times. The chain is built from TRBV6-7 and TRBJ2-1; D gene uncertain. TRBV6-7 is marked as an open reading frame, function uncertain. The CDR3 is 19 amino acids. V gave up 6 bases and J gave up 2 bases, with 26 bases separating them. This CDR3 reads CASSQFCFAPVFPYNEQFF. The CDR3 DNA sequence: TGTGCCAGCAGCCAGTTTTGTTTTGCCCCCGTTTTCCCCTACAATGAGCAGTTCTTC.

About this clone itself: In the same sample, other DNA sequences code for this CDR3. V and J are TRBV3-1 (or the pseudogene TRBV3-2) and TRBJ1-1, with D hard to call. V dropped 1 base and J dropped 4 bases, with 4 bases sitting between them. The CDR3 spans 12 residues. Germline-derived CDR1 and CDR2 are LGHDT and YNNKEL (reference sequence). CDR3 in amino acids: CASSQVSTEAFF. Here the CDR3 DNA reads TGTGCCAGCAGCCAAGTGAGCACTGAAGCTTTCTTT.

CDR3 loop: CASSQAGHLTSYEQYF. The CDR3 region has the DNA TGCGCCAGCAGTCAAGCTGGACACCTAACCTCCTACGAGCAGTACTTC. The chain combines TRBV5-1 with TRBJ2-7; D may be TRBD1 (5 bases). The CDR3 sequence is 16 residues long. V was pared by 5 bases and J by 0 bases, with 18 bases between. The germline gives CDR1 SGHRS, CDR2 YFSETQ.

This rearrangement joins TRBV30 to TRBJ2-7, with 10 bases aligning to TRBD1. This CDR3 has 14 amino acids. CDR1 and CDR2 (germline): GTSNPN, SVGIG (reference sequence). Trimming took 0 bases from V and 4 from J; bases not matched to a gene: 3. CDR3: CAWSVRDRGYEQYF. The CDR3 DNA sequence: TGTGCCTGGAGTGTAAGGGACAGGGGTTACGAGCAGTACTTC.

In this sample, this clone turned up once. This rearrangement joins TRBV28 to TRBJ2-7; possible D gene TRBD1, 6 bases. The length of the CDR3 is 16 residues. With 4 bases removed from V and 1 base from J, the gap between germline ends came to 17 bases. Germline CDR1 and CDR2: MDHEN and SYDVKM. The CDR3 sequence: CASSSTGQRKSYEQYF. Here the CDR3 DNA reads TGTGCCAGCAGTTCCACCGGACAGCGCAAATCCTACGAGCAGTACTTC.

The chain carries TRBV12-3 or TRBV12-4 and TRBJ1-2; D is ambiguous. This CDR3 contains 13 residues. Trimming removed 6 bases from V and 6 bases from J, with 14 bases in between. CDR3: CASRGGVLDGYTF. The CDR3 bases are TGTGCCAGCAGAGGCGGGGTCCTAGATGGCTACACCTTC.

CDR3 in DNA: TGTGCCAGTGGACAGGGGGCTGATTCACCCCTCCACTTT. The encoded protein is CASGQGADSPLHF. V and J are TRBV19 and TRBJ1-6, with 11 bases identical to TRBD1. The CDR3 consists of 13 residues. Looked up from germline, CDR1 is LNHDA and CDR2 is SQIVND (reference sequence). Trimming removed 8 bases from V and 8 bases from J; junction bases left unmatched: 2.

This clone has only a few counts. The gene calls are TRBV30 and TRBJ2-1; 11 bases line up with TRBD2. The CDR3 is 20 residues long. Per the germline V gene, CDR1 is GTSNPN and CDR2 is SVGIG (reference sequence). J gave up 1 base and V 3 bases, and 17 bases lay outside the gene matches. The CDR3 loop is CAWRRGTSGSLGSSYNEQFF. The CDR3, as DNA: TGTGCCTGGAGACGGGGTACTAGCGGGAGTTTGGGTTCTTCCTACAATGAGCAGTTCTTC. The complete variable domain, with remaining parts taken from reference TRBV30 and TRBJ2-1, reads SQTIHQWPATLVQPVGSPLSLECTVEGTSNPNLYWYRQAAGRGLQLLFYSVGIGQISSEVPQNLSASRPQDRQFILSSKKLLLSDSGFYLCAWRRGTSGSLGSSYNEQFFGPGTRLTVL.

This clone was seen only once. The chain employs TRBV2 and TRBJ2-7; a possible D gene is TRBD2 (5 bases). This CDR3 has 15 amino acids. CDR1 is SNHLY and CDR2 is FYNNEI in the germline V gene. V lost 3 bases to trimming and J lost 4 bases, with 16 bases between them. CDR3 DNA: TGTGCCAGCAGTGATAGGGAGAACTCCCTTTACGAGCAGTACTTC. Its protein is CASSDRENSLYEQYF.

In this sample, this clone turned up a few times. V usage is TRBV27 and J usage is TRBJ2-7; TRBD1 matches 9 bases. Germline values: CDR1 MNHEY, CDR2 SMNVEV (reference sequence). After removal of 3 bases from V and 7 bases from J, the junction contained 16 bases not matched to a gene. The CDR3 extends over 17 amino acids. In DNA form, the CDR3 reads TGTGCCAGCAGTTTCCTTCCCCCGAACAGGGGGCTTAAAGAGCAGTACTTC. Its protein is CASSFLPPNRGLKEQYF.

The rearrangement links TRBV7-9 to TRBJ1-3, with D maybe TRBD1 (5 bases). CDR3 size: 14 residues. Trimming stripped 3 bases from V and 4 bases from J, with 10 bases between. CDR1 and CDR2 (germline): SEHNR, FQNEAQ (reference sequence). CDR3 region: CASSLAGPGNTIYF. The CDR3 DNA is TGTGCCAGCAGCTTGGCAGGGCCCGGAAACACCATATATTTT.

V is TRBV5-1 and J is TRBJ2-5, with D perhaps matching TRBD2 (5 bases). Germline CDR1 and CDR2: SGHRS and YFSETQ. CDR3 length: 16 residues. V lost 0 bases and J lost 4, with 16 bases in between. The CDR3 reads CASSLVPGRSSETQYF. Here the CDR3 DNA reads TGCGCCAGCAGCTTGGTTCCGGGAAGGTCCTCAGAGACCCAGTACTTC. The full variable domain, its missing parts supplied by reference TRBV5-1 and TRBJ2-5, is KAGVTQTPRYLIKTRGQQVTLSCSPISGHRSVSWYQQTPGQGLQFLFEYFSETQRNKGNFPGRFSGRQFSNSRSEMNVSTLELGDSALYLCASSLVPGRSSETQYFGPGTRLLVL.

The rearrangement links TRBV5-6 to TRBJ1-2, with a tentative D call TRBD1 (5 bases). Germline CDR1 and CDR2: SGHDT and YYEEEE. V dropped 4 bases and J dropped 4 bases, with 14 bases sitting between them. This CDR3 spans 14 amino acids. CDR3 bases: TGTGCCAGCAGCCACGGAGAAACAGGCTATGGCTACACCTTC. This gives the protein CASSHGETGYGYTF. Looking up the rest from reference TRBV5-6 and TRBJ1-2 gives the full variable domain: DAGVTQSPTHLIKTRGQQVTLRCSPKSGHDTVSWYQQALGQGPQFIFQYYEEEERQRGNFPDRFSGHQFPNYSSELNVNALLLGDSALYLCASSHGETGYGYTFGSGTRLTVV.

The chain combines TRBV7-2 with TRBJ2-4, with 8 nucleotides matching TRBD2. The V segment lost 1 base and the J segment 1 base; nucleotides outside the gene matches: 6. The V gene's germline CDR1 is SGHTA and CDR2 FQGNSA. This CDR3 is 17 amino acids long. CDR3: CASSLETGGPAKNIQYF. The CDR3 nucleotides are TGTGCCAGCAGCTTAGAGACGGGAGGGCCGGCCAAAAACATTCAGTACTTC.

This chain links TRBV6-5 with TRBJ1-2, with D unresolved. The CDR3 length is 14 residues. V was pared by 5 bases and J by 0 bases, with 10 bases between. Germline CDR1 and CDR2: MNHEY and SVGAGI. The DNA for the CDR3 is TGTGCCAGCAGTATTTCAGGATCTAACTATGGCTACACCTTC. Translation gives CASSISGSNYGYTF.

The chain couples TRBV30 to TRBJ2-3; D perhaps matches TRBD2 (6 bases). The CDR3 runs 15 residues. The germline CDR1 and CDR2 sequences are GTSNPN and SVGIG (reference sequence). Trimming stripped 0 bases from V and 6 bases from J, with 16 bases between. DNA for the CDR3: TGTGCCTGGAGTGTAGAGGGACTCAGTAGGGATACGCAGTATTTT. This gives the protein CAWSVEGLSRDTQYF.

The CDR3 DNA follows: TGTGCCAGCACCCGACTAGAGGGAGGGTGGGAGACCCAGTACTTC. This codes for CASTRLEGGWETQYF. V gene TRBV7-6 combines with J gene TRBJ2-5; 7 bases are a match to TRBD2. This CDR3 comprises 15 residues. J was trimmed by 5 bases and V by 7 bases; bases with no gene match: 13. Germline V CDR1 and CDR2: SGHVS, FNYEAQ.

The CDR3 DNA reads as TGTGCCTGGAGTAACGACATCTACGAGCAGTACTTC. This codes for CAWSNDIYEQYF. The chain uses TRBV30 and TRBJ2-7, with D hard to call. This CDR3 contains 12 residues. The V gene's germline CDR1 is GTSNPN and CDR2 SVGIG (reference sequence). Between the trimmed V and J ends, which lost 2 bases and 3 bases, there was a span of 8 bases.

This chain joins TRBV29-1 and TRBJ2-7; TRBD2 might be the D (6 bases). Deletions cut 5 bases from V and 0 bases from J, with 11 bases between. Germline assignment: CDR1 SQVTM and CDR2 ANQGSEA. This CDR3 has 13 amino acids. The CDR3 bases are TGCAGCGTTCTGGACGGGAGCTCCTACGAGCAGTACTTC. This encodes CSVLDGSSYEQYF.